Below, one TCR beta chain is given with its context. What antigen it recognizes has not been identified. The record has no base qualities; no much larger clone is one base away. CEF-cultured naive and memory CD4+ T cell DNA received survey-level immunoSEQ TCR-beta sequencing. Per the authors' processing: During preprocessing, nonproductive sequences were discarded, as were any CDR3s that did not begin with C, did not end with F or W, or were shorter than 7 amino acids. The MANAFEST web app identified antigen-specific clonotypes based on expansion compared with the reference and other culture wells. A clone was considered positive if significant expansion relative to the reference culture was observed in 2 of 3 replicate wells at an FDR below 0.05. For a clone to be considered positive, significant expansion relative to all other tandem wells and an odds ratio above 5 were also required. Cultured and uncultured naive and memory CD4+ repertoires were searched for previously identified spike- and CEF-reactive CDR3s. CDR3 homology was quantified as pairwise Levenshtein distance, calculated with the stringdist R package after three terminal residues were trimmed from each end. As stored in TCRdb, this immuneACCESS dataset retains in-frame rearrangements with V and J assigned. A fraction of the clones does not appear; measured against another copy, unresolved V genes explain less than half of the discrepancy, and the remainder lacks a known reason. V, J and clone size are those of that table, while D and trimming were read from the DNA. Counted in this sample were some 40,000 clones; 65% to 80% of them appeared once. Together, the top ten hold over 20% of the sample.

The data originate from a study of CD4 T cells in relation to SARS-CoV-2 and coronaviruses (dated by TCRdb to the early 2020s). For the wider study: In the ViraFEST assay, PBMCs were cultured with antigen for approximately 10 days, after which TCR beta CDR3s were sequenced to identify antigen-specific clonal expansions. For other donors in the study, expansion assays were sequenced with a different, Illumina-based TCR-beta assay. The approximately 12 convalescent patients included 8 males and 4 females; two subjects were Hispanic. At the level of individual TCR clonotypes, the study evaluated whether memory CD4+ T cells crossreact between the spike proteins of SARS-CoV-2 and those of common cold coronaviruses. The full convalescent cohort of around 12 patients had a median age of about 38 years, ranging from roughly 21 to 80 years. HLA restriction was mapped for shared crossreactive spike epitopes using patient-derived lymphoblastoid cell lines. The Adaptive Biotechnologies TCR-sequencing kit was used to sequence samples from three pre-COVID donors and the naive versus memory experiments, while other data came from Illumina-based sequencing.

To separate naive from memory CD4+ T cells, cryopreserved PBMCs first underwent CD4 enrichment and then EasySep naive CD4+ T cell enrichment. Sorted naive or memory CD4+ T cells (roughly 9.7 x 10^4) were grown at a 1:1 ratio with T cell-depleted PBMCs and CEF peptides for roughly eleven days. Triplicate replicate wells were generally used for each peptide culture condition. Ficoll-Paque PLUS gradient centrifugation was used to isolate PBMCs from leukapheresis product or whole blood. The PBMCs went either fresh into the expansion assay or into cryopreservation at -140 degrees C. The QIAamp Micro DNA Kit was used to extract genomic DNA from the CD4+ T cells. Sequences SGHRS (CDR1) and YFSETQ (CDR2) are obtained from the germline V gene. The CDR3 numbers 20 residues from cysteine through phenylalanine. This entry keeps only the CDR3 DNA: 60 bases, framed from base 1. Clipping removes 3 bases from V and 2 bases from J, with 19 as the unmatched junction base count.

What the work shows at the level of the full study, not this receptor alone: Memory CD4+ clonotypes crossrecognizing SARS-CoV-2 and at least one common cold coronavirus spike were found in about 61% of donors. The study was constrained by small numbers of patients and of tested TCRs. Because no donor provided both pre-pandemic and post-infection samples, tracing the source of pre-existing responses was limited. Naive versus memory sequencing indicated that memory recall responses, rather than primary responses primed during culture, are detected by the assay. Crossreactive clones showed significantly weaker SARS-CoV-2-driven expansion than monoreactive clones, consistent with antigenic imprinting. Crossreactivity analysis was centred on spike protein, so crossreactivity against other viral proteins was not assessed.

The sequence derives from an adult with COVID-19. Recombination linked TRBV5-1 to TRBJ2-7; 11 central bases correspond to TRBD1. The specimen sequenced was memory CD4+ T cells from PBMCs, cultured in vitro. According to the study, the label for this sample's cell subset or site signals: memory (non-naive) CD4+ T cells. This receptor carries the CDR3 CASSSIPGQGEGGGTYEQYF. Here is the DNA: TGCGCCAGCAGCTCGATCCCGGGACAGGGGGAGGGTGGGGGGACCTACGAGCAGTACTTC.